This T cell receptor beta chain was retrieved from a study of cytomegalovirus exposure and HLA in healthy donors. Study context: Ancestry clustering placed 70% to 90% of several hundred genotyped donors in the Caucasian-associated cluster.

The PCR contained 60 Vbeta and 13 Jbeta primers. Using immunoSEQ multiplex PCR, the repertoire was profiled, and TCRdb retains in-frame clones only, with some absent. The sample consists of fewer than 150,000 clones, under 90% of them appearing once. Remarks on this clone: Its matching antigen is unknown.

Study results and limitations: TCR beta sequences reportedly predicted most subjects' HLA-A and HLA-B alleles accurately. The classifier, whose performance was assessed in both the original and validation cohorts, reportedly diagnosed cytomegalovirus status with high specificity and sensitivity.

This receptor was identified in a male donor in good health and CMV-seronegative. Sequencing used PBMCs.

The CDR3: CASSQASGDNEQFF. DNA for the CDR3: TGCGCCAGCAGCCAAGCCTCCGGGGACAATGAGCAGTTCTTC. The rearrangement uses TRBV4-3 and TRBJ2-1; tentatively, D is TRBD2 (5 bases). This CDR3 contains 14 residues. Germline-derived CDR1 and CDR2 are LGHNA and YSLEER. Trimming took off 1 base at V and 5 bases at J, with 9 bases between the two ends.